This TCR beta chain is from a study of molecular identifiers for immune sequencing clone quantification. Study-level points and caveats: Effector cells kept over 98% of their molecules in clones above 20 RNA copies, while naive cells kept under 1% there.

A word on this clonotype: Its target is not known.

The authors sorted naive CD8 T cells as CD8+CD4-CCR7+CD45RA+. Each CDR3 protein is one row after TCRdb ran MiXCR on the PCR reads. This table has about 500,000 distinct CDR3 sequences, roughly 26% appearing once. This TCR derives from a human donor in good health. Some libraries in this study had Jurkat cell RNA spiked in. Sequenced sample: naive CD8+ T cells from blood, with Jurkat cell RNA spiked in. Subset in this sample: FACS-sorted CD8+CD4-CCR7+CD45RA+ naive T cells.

CDR3 region: CASSIGTGLEAFF. The CDR3 nucleotides are TGTGCCAGCAGCATAGGGACAGGGCTTGAAGCTTTCTTT. This chain connects TRBV11-2 to TRBJ1-1; 9 positions match TRBD1. Trimming removed 5 bases from V and 7 bases from J; junction bases left unmatched: 5. The germline V gene has CDR1 SGHAT and CDR2 FQNNGV. The CDR3 length is 13 residues.